The rows below give T cell receptor beta chains drawn from one sample of a study of vaccination effects on CD4 cells after COVID-19. Their recognized antigens are unknown. Sequenced by immunoSEQ multiplex PCR; TCRdb stores in-frame clones only, minus some. Here the sample spans roughly 26,000 clones, approximately 80% being singletons. The sample here was CD4+ T cells from PBMCs cultured with HCoV-NL63 spike peptides, taken before COVID-19 vaccination. Receptor source: a human donor who had a prior SARS-CoV-2 infection. The CDR3 runs from the conserved cysteine through the conserved F or W. Fields, in order: D gene, V gene, clone size, J gene, CDR3 protein, CDR3 DNA. D genes are given only for firm matches. Not every row has a clone size; where given, it reads once, few, many or a size class.

d_gene: -
v_gene: TRBV9
abundance: -
j_gene: TRBJ2-5
CDR3aa: CASSVAGSPKWETQYF
CDR3nt: TGTGCCAGCAGCGTAGCGGGTAGCCCTAAGTGGGAGACCCAGTACTTC

d_gene: TRBD2
v_gene: TRBV5-4
abundance: -
j_gene: TRBJ2-1
CDR3aa: CASSLTSGGYNEQFF
CDR3nt: TGTGCCAGCAGCTTGACTAGCGGGGGCTACAATGAGCAGTTCTTC

d_gene: TRBD1
v_gene: TRBV19
abundance: -
j_gene: TRBJ1-4
CDR3aa: CASSIDPDRGRVKLFF
CDR3nt: TGTGCCAGTAGTATAGACCCCGACAGGGGGCGCGTTAAACTGTTTTTT

d_gene: -
v_gene: TRBV7-6
abundance: -
j_gene: TRBJ2-7
CDR3aa: CASSFSSSYEQYF
CDR3nt: TGTGCCAGCAGCTTCTCCTCTAGCTACGAGCAGTACTTC

d_gene: TRBD2
v_gene: TRBV7-9
abundance: -
j_gene: TRBJ2-1
CDR3aa: CASSLAMGEGHYEQFF
CDR3nt: TGTGCCAGCAGCTTAGCGATGGGGGAGGGCCATTATGAGCAGTTCTTC

d_gene: -
v_gene: TRBV11-2
abundance: -
j_gene: TRBJ2-3
CDR3aa: CASSLEGRTDTQYF
CDR3nt: TGTGCCAGCAGCTTAGAGGGCAGGACAGATACGCAGTATTTT

d_gene: TRBD2
v_gene: TRBV5-1
abundance: once
j_gene: TRBJ2-7
CDR3aa: CASSLTSGAVQQYF
CDR3nt: TGCGCCAGCAGCTTAACTAGCGGGGCCGTCCAGCAGTACTTC

d_gene: -
v_gene: TRBV19
abundance: once
j_gene: TRBJ2-3
CDR3aa: CASSISFGFGTDTQYF
CDR3nt: TGTGCCAGTAGTATTTCATTCGGGTTCGGCACAGATACGCAGTATTTT

d_gene: TRBD1
v_gene: TRBV5-1
abundance: few
j_gene: TRBJ1-5
CDR3aa: CASSPGTGDQPQHF
CDR3nt: TGCGCCAGCAGCCCGGGGACAGGGGATCAGCCCCAGCATTTT

d_gene: -
v_gene: TRBV12-3/TRBV12-4
abundance: -
j_gene: TRBJ1-1
CDR3aa: CASSFGQGGRAF
CDR3nt: TGTGCCAGCAGTTTCGGGCAGGGTGGCCGGGCATTT

d_gene: -
v_gene: TRBV18
abundance: few
j_gene: TRBJ1-1
CDR3aa: CASSPARGAEAFF
CDR3nt: TGTGCCAGCTCACCAGCTCGGGGTGCTGAAGCTTTCTTT

d_gene: TRBD1
v_gene: TRBV27
abundance: -
j_gene: TRBJ2-7
CDR3aa: CASRKRTGPNSYEQYF
CDR3nt: TGTGCCAGCAGAAAAAGGACAGGGCCCAACTCCTACGAGCAGTACTTC

d_gene: -
v_gene: TRBV5-1
abundance: -
j_gene: TRBJ2-3
CDR3aa: CASSLSQVSDTQYF
CDR3nt: TGCGCCAGCAGCTTATCTCAGGTTTCAGATACGCAGTATTTT

d_gene: -
v_gene: TRBV6-6
abundance: -
j_gene: TRBJ2-2
CDR3aa: CASSYSRGAPGELFF
CDR3nt: TGTGCCAGCAGTTACTCGCGGGGAGCGCCCGGGGAGCTGTTTTTT

d_gene: -
v_gene: TRBV11-3
abundance: -
j_gene: TRBJ2-1
CDR3aa: CASSLEWGRYNEQFF
CDR3nt: TGTGCCAGCAGCTTAGAATGGGGCCGATACAATGAGCAGTTCTTC

d_gene: -
v_gene: TRBV28
abundance: -
j_gene: TRBJ1-5
CDR3aa: CASSLRDQPQHF
CDR3nt: TGTGCCAGCAGTTTACGGGATCAGCCCCAGCATTTT

d_gene: -
v_gene: TRBV5-1
abundance: -
j_gene: TRBJ1-5
CDR3aa: CASSPHPNQPQHF
CDR3nt: TGCGCCAGCAGCCCTCACCCTAATCAGCCCCAGCATTTT

d_gene: -
v_gene: TRBV7-2
abundance: -
j_gene: TRBJ1-2
CDR3aa: CASSLGGTPGYGYTF
CDR3nt: TGTGCCAGCAGCTTAGGTGGCACTCCTGGCTATGGCTACACCTTC

d_gene: -
v_gene: TRBV6-5
abundance: few
j_gene: TRBJ1-6
CDR3aa: CASGRNRNSPLHF
CDR3nt: TGTGCCAGCGGGCGGAACAGGAATTCACCCCTCCACTTT

d_gene: -
v_gene: TRBV18
abundance: -
j_gene: TRBJ2-5
CDR3aa: CASSPSTGAVETQYF
CDR3nt: TGTGCCAGCTCACCTAGTACGGGGGCGGTGGAGACCCAGTACTTC

d_gene: -
v_gene: TRBV7-9
abundance: -
j_gene: TRBJ1-1
CDR3aa: CASSSGTYGAAEAFF
CDR3nt: TGTGCCAGCAGCTCGGGAACGTATGGAGCTGCTGAAGCTTTCTTT

d_gene: -
v_gene: TRBV12-3/TRBV12-4
abundance: -
j_gene: TRBJ2-5
CDR3aa: CASSSRGRETQYF
CDR3nt: TGTGCCAGCAGTTCCCGGGGCCGGGAGACCCAGTACTTC

d_gene: -
v_gene: TRBV5-1
abundance: -
j_gene: TRBJ2-7
CDR3aa: CASSATGSSYEQYF
CDR3nt: TGCGCCAGCAGCGCAACAGGGAGCTCCTACGAGCAGTACTTC

d_gene: -
v_gene: TRBV4-3
abundance: -
j_gene: TRBJ2-2
CDR3aa: CASSQEVGGEAGELFF
CDR3nt: TGCGCCAGCAGCCAAGAGGTCGGGGGCGAGGCCGGGGAGCTGTTTTTT

d_gene: TRBD1
v_gene: TRBV6-1
abundance: -
j_gene: TRBJ2-7
CDR3aa: CASSDPRQGSYEQYF
CDR3nt: TGTGCCAGCAGTGACCCTAGACAGGGATCATACGAGCAGTACTTC

d_gene: TRBD2
v_gene: TRBV20-1
abundance: -
j_gene: TRBJ2-7
CDR3aa: CSASSSSSGPYEQYF
CDR3nt: TGCAGTGCTAGTTCATCATCTAGCGGACCATACGAGCAGTACTTC

d_gene: -
v_gene: TRBV2
abundance: -
j_gene: TRBJ2-4
CDR3aa: CASRVRGVNIQYF
CDR3nt: TGTGCCAGCAGGGTAAGGGGAGTAAACATTCAGTACTTC

d_gene: TRBD2
v_gene: TRBV5-4
abundance: -
j_gene: TRBJ2-5
CDR3aa: CASSSTSGEETQYF
CDR3nt: TGTGCCAGCAGCTCGACTAGCGGGGAAGAGACCCAGTACTTC

d_gene: -
v_gene: TRBV12-3/TRBV12-4
abundance: -
j_gene: TRBJ2-7
CDR3aa: CASRDYESYEQYF
CDR3nt: TGTGCCAGCAGGGATTATGAGTCCTACGAGCAGTACTTC

d_gene: -
v_gene: TRBV12-5
abundance: -
j_gene: TRBJ2-5
CDR3aa: CASGLRGMETQYF
CDR3nt: TGTGCTAGTGGTCTAAGGGGTATGGAGACCCAGTACTTC

d_gene: -
v_gene: TRBV7-8
abundance: -
j_gene: TRBJ2-1
CDR3aa: CASSQDRTYNEQFF
CDR3nt: TGTGCCAGCAGCCAGGACAGAACCTACAATGAGCAGTTCTTC

d_gene: -
v_gene: TRBV7-9
abundance: -
j_gene: TRBJ2-6
CDR3aa: CASSLVESGRLGGANVLTF
CDR3nt: TGTGCCAGCAGCTTAGTTGAGTCGGGACGCCTCGGCGGGGCCAACGTCCTGACTTTC

d_gene: TRBD1
v_gene: TRBV30
abundance: -
j_gene: TRBJ1-5
CDR3aa: CAGMTGKSNQPQHF
CDR3nt: TGTGCCGGAATGACAGGGAAGAGCAATCAGCCCCAGCATTTT

d_gene: -
v_gene: TRBV6-6
abundance: -
j_gene: TRBJ1-1
CDR3aa: CASSYRPNTEAFF
CDR3nt: TGTGCCAGCAGTTACCGACCAAACACTGAAGCTTTCTTT

d_gene: TRBD2
v_gene: TRBV7-9
abundance: -
j_gene: TRBJ2-7
CDR3aa: CASGTGGPYEQYF
CDR3nt: TGTGCCAGCGGCACGGGGGGTCCCTACGAGCAGTACTTC

d_gene: -
v_gene: TRBV5-6
abundance: -
j_gene: TRBJ1-2
CDR3aa: CASSQWDIPSNYGYTF
CDR3nt: TGTGCCAGCAGTCAATGGGACATCCCCTCTAACTATGGCTACACCTTC

d_gene: TRBD1
v_gene: TRBV27
abundance: -
j_gene: TRBJ1-3
CDR3aa: CASRILGQVFWRNTIYF
CDR3nt: TGTGCCAGCAGAATATTGGGACAGGTATTCTGGAGGAACACCATATATTTT

d_gene: TRBD2
v_gene: TRBV15
abundance: -
j_gene: TRBJ2-5
CDR3aa: CATSKRLADQETQYF
CDR3nt: TGTGCCACCAGCAAAAGACTAGCGGACCAAGAGACCCAGTACTTC

d_gene: -
v_gene: TRBV7-9
abundance: -
j_gene: TRBJ2-6
CDR3aa: CASSPQGSSGANVLTF
CDR3nt: TGTGCCAGCAGCCCCCAGGGGAGCTCTGGGGCCAACGTCCTGACTTTC

d_gene: -
v_gene: TRBV6-1
abundance: -
j_gene: TRBJ2-7
CDR3aa: CASSEVGGFEQYF
CDR3nt: TGTGCCAGCAGTGAAGTTGGGGGGTTCGAGCAGTACTTC

d_gene: -
v_gene: TRBV2
abundance: -
j_gene: TRBJ2-5
CDR3aa: CASGAGIGTQYF
CDR3nt: TGTGCCAGCGGGGCAGGTATCGGGACCCAGTACTTC

d_gene: -
v_gene: TRBV2
abundance: -
j_gene: TRBJ2-1
CDR3aa: CASSAAWGQFF
CDR3nt: TGTGCCAGCAGTGCCGCGTGGGGGCAGTTCTTC

d_gene: -
v_gene: TRBV5-1
abundance: -
j_gene: TRBJ1-2
CDR3aa: CASSVTGNYGYTF
CDR3nt: TGCGCCAGCAGCGTGACGGGTAACTATGGCTACACCTTC

d_gene: -
v_gene: TRBV6-5
abundance: few
j_gene: TRBJ1-1
CDR3aa: CASSYGKGNTEAFF
CDR3nt: TGTGCCAGCAGTTACGGTAAGGGGAACACTGAAGCTTTCTTT